Shown below are 26 T cell receptor beta chains from a single sample sequenced in a study of shared clonotypes between healthy human individuals. The table came from immunoSEQ multiplex PCR; TCRdb's copy has only in-frame clones and leaves some out. Among around 2.1 million clones listed, approximately 94% were seen once. Selected positively for CCR7 and CD45RO-negative, naive CD8 cells excluded terminally differentiated effector memory CD45RA+ cells. The sample comprised naive CD8+ T cells from PBMCs. These TCRs come from a man aged 18 to 29 in good health. Some clones in this sample may be carry-over from other donors' samples.

Worth noting for this clone: This same CDR3 is encoded by further DNA sequences in the sample. The genes are TRBV9 and TRBJ2-7, with D unresolved. The V end lost 0 bases, the J end lost 4 bases, and 8 bases lay between the germline ends. The CDR3 length is 13 residues. CDR1 and CDR2 from the germline V gene are SGDLS and YYNGEE. The CDR3 loop reads CASSVGLGYEQYF. The CDR3 bases are TGTGCCAGCAGCGTAGGGCTAGGGTACGAGCAGTACTTC.

The V gene is TRBV2, the J gene TRBJ2-2; tentative D call: TRBD2 (6 bases). The CDR3 has 13 residues. Trimming left V 5 bases short and J 5 bases short, with 9 bases between. Per germline, CDR1 SNHLY and CDR2 FYNNEI. CDR3 sequence (DNA): TGTGCCAGCAGTTTGGGACTTACCGGGGAGCTGTTTTTT. As protein: CASSLGLTGELFF. The full variable domain, in which reference TRBV2 and TRBJ2-2 provide the parts outside the CDR3, is EPEVTQTPSHQVTQMGQEVILRCVPISNHLYFYWYRQILGQKVEFLVSFYNNEISEKSEIFDDQFSVERPDGSNFTLKIRSTKLEDSAMYFCASSLGLTGELFFGEGSRLTVL.

This chain connects TRBV28 to TRBJ2-7; D is ambiguous. The CDR3 is 14 residues long. In germline, CDR1 is MDHEN, CDR2 SYDVKM. Trimming shortened V by 3 bases and J by 3 bases, and 12 bases separated the two germline ends. CDR3 in DNA: TGTGCCAGCAGTTTTCGAGCCGGATTCTACGAGCAGTACTTC. The encoded protein is CASSFRAGFYEQYF.

The CDR3 spells CASKGQGGQETQYF. CDR3 nucleotides: TGTGCCAGCAAGGGCCAGGGGGGTCAAGAGACCCAGTACTTC. V is TRBV25-1 and J is TRBJ2-5; D may be TRBD1 (7 bases). Germline-derived CDR1 and CDR2 are MGHDK and SYGVNS. The ends were cut back, 7 bases at V and 2 bases at J, with 14 bases in the middle. CDR3 length: 14 amino acids.

The chain has TRBV9 and TRBJ2-5; TRBD1 matches 7 bases. This CDR3 contains 13 residues. J was trimmed by 11 bases and V by 4 bases; bases with no gene match: 11. CDR1 is SGDLS, CDR2 YYNGEE, per germline. CDR3 sequence (DNA): TGTGCCAGCAGCCCACGGACAGGCCCGGTGCAGTACTTC. This sequence encodes CASSPRTGPVQYF. Variable domain in full (rest from reference TRBV9 and TRBJ2-5): DSGVTQTPKHLITATGQRVTLRCSPRSGDLSVYWYQQSLDQGLQFLIQYYNGEERAKGNILERFSAQQFPDLHSELNLSSLELGDSALYFCASSPRTGPVQYFGPGTRLLVL.

The V call is TRBV11-2, the J call TRBJ2-3; TRBD2 aligns across 11 bases. CDR1 is SGHAT, CDR2 FQNNGV, per germline. The CDR3 runs 15 residues. The V and J ends lost 5 bases and 3 bases, in that order; junction bases with no gene match: 4. CDR3 DNA sequence: TGTGCCAGCAGCCGACTAGCGGGATCGACAGATACGCAGTATTTT. Amino acid sequence: CASSRLAGSTDTQYF. The full variable domain, with the rest looked up from reference TRBV11-2 and TRBJ2-3, is EAGVAQSPRYKIIEKRQSVAFWCNPISGHATLYWYQQILGQGPKLLIQFQNNGVVDDSQLPKDRFSAERLKGVDSTLKIQPAKLEDSAVYLCASSRLAGSTDTQYFGPGTRLTVL.

Turning to this clone: The same CDR3 is also encoded by other DNA sequences in this sample. This rearrangement joins TRBV27 to TRBJ2-7, with TRBD2 as a possible D gene (7 bases). The CDR3 is 14 amino acids. Germline V gives CDR1 MNHEY, CDR2 SMNVEV (reference sequence). Trimming took off 2 bases at V and 6 bases at J, with 14 bases between the two ends. The CDR3: CASSLTGAGAEQYF. CDR3 DNA: TGTGCCAGCAGTTTAACCGGGGCGGGGGCCGAGCAGTACTTC.

This CDR3 reads CASSPWVGTNEKLFF. The CDR3 bases are TGTGCCAGCAGTCCCTGGGTAGGGACTAATGAAAAACTGTTTTTT. This chain joins TRBV27 and TRBJ1-4; D not resolved. With 5 bases removed from V and 2 bases from J, the gap between germline ends came to 12 bases. Germline V CDR1 and CDR2: MNHEY, SMNVEV (reference sequence). CDR3 size: 15 residues.

The CDR3 DNA reads TGCGCCAGCAGCCAAGGAACAGCGGGTGGCTCCTACAATGAGCAGTTCTTC. Encoded protein: CASSQGTAGGSYNEQFF. V usage is TRBV4-3 and J usage is TRBJ2-1; perhaps TRBD2 as D (6 bases). CDR1 and CDR2 from the germline V gene are LGHNA and YSLEER. CDR3 size: 17 residues. Trimming took off 1 base at V and 0 bases at J, with 13 bases between the two ends.

This chain's CDR3 is CAWRRAVYTDTQYF. The DNA of the CDR3 is TGTGCCTGGCGGAGAGCCGTATACACAGATACGCAGTATTTT. The chain carries TRBV30 and TRBJ2-3; the D is unclear. Germline V gene sequence: CDR1 GTSNPN, CDR2 SVGIG (reference sequence). The CDR3 contains 14 residues. V lost 5 bases and J lost 2, with 14 bases in between.

The chain couples TRBV7-9 to TRBJ2-3; 7 nucleotides line up with TRBD2. Germline CDR1 is SEHNR and CDR2 is FQNEAQ (reference sequence). The CDR3 contains 18 residues. J gave up 3 bases and V 4 bases, and 16 bases lay outside the gene matches. CDR3 in DNA: TGTGCCAGCAGCTCAGAAGAGCCACTAGCGCTCACAACAGATACGCAGTATTTT. Translating gives CASSSEEPLALTTDTQYF.

This sequence joins TRBV7-9 and TRBJ1-1, with D hard to call. Germline CDR1 reads SEHNR; CDR2 reads FQNEAQ (reference sequence). This CDR3 comprises 14 residues. V gave up 1 base and J gave up 5 bases, with 11 bases separating them. CDR3 sequence: CASSLVFRATEAFF. In nucleotides, the CDR3 is TGTGCCAGCAGCTTAGTTTTTAGGGCGACTGAAGCTTTCTTT.

The chain employs TRBV7-3 and TRBJ2-2, with TRBD1 matching 8 bases. The trim removed 5 bases at V and 6 bases at J, leaving 5 bases unmatched. The germline gives CDR1 SGHTA, CDR2 FQGTGA. This CDR3 contains 14 residues. CDR3 sequence reads: CASSPRQGSGELFF. For the CDR3, the DNA is TGTGCCAGCAGCCCCAGACAGGGGTCCGGGGAGCTGTTTTTT.

On this clone itself: Other DNA sequences of this sample code for an identical CDR3. This chain's CDR3 is CASSQDSREGQPQHF. CDR3 nucleotides: TGCGCCAGCAGCCAAGACTCCAGGGAAGGTCAGCCCCAGCATTTT. V is TRBV4-1 and J is TRBJ1-5, with D possibly matching TRBD1 (5 bases). Trimming left V 0 bases short and J 6 bases short, with 12 bases between. The CDR3 extends over 15 amino acids. Germline V gene data show CDR1 as MGHRA and CDR2 as YSYEKL.

The CDR3 DNA follows: TGTGCCACCAAGGGGGGGCCCGAAAATTGGGAGCAGTACTTC. Its translation: CATKGGPENWEQYF. The rearrangement joins TRBV10-3 to TRBJ2-7; weak D call: TRBD2 (7 bases). Germline loops: CDR1 ENHRY, CDR2 SYGVKD. The CDR3 has 14 residues. Trimming removed 10 bases from V and 7 bases from J, with 23 bases in between.

This clone was seen only a few times. The genes are TRBV7-9 and TRBJ1-5; D gene unclear. Germline CDR1 SEHNR, CDR2 FQNEAQ (reference sequence). The CDR3 extends over 12 amino acids. V was cut by 3 bases and J by 8 bases, with 8 bases left in between. The CDR3 DNA follows: TGTGCCAGCAGCTTCTCCGGAAAGCCCCAGCATTTT. Encoded protein: CASSFSGKPQHF.

The chain uses TRBV30 and TRBJ2-1; 9 nucleotides match TRBD2. Germline-derived CDR1 and CDR2 are GTSNPN and SVGIG (reference sequence). This CDR3 is 16 amino acids long. J gave up 4 bases and V 0 bases, and 7 bases lay outside the gene matches. As DNA, the CDR3 is TGTGCCTGGAGTGTCCTAGCGGGAATGGTTTACAATGAGCAGTTCTTC. Its protein is CAWSVLAGMVYNEQFF.

The rearrangement links TRBV5-3 to TRBJ1-2; 7 bases are shared with TRBD1. TRBV5-3 is noted as an ORF with a role that remains uncertain. The V segment lost 1 base and the J segment 2 bases; nucleotides outside the gene matches: 8. CDR3 length: 16 residues. CDR3 amino acids: CARSLRLTGKNYGYTF. CDR3 bases: TGTGCCAGAAGCTTGCGTTTGACAGGGAAGAACTATGGCTACACCTTC.

The V and J genes are TRBV2 and TRBJ2-7, with 7 bases matching TRBD2. In germline, CDR1 is SNHLY, CDR2 FYNNEI. This CDR3 contains 15 residues. V lost 0 bases and J lost 2; bases outside the gene matches: 4. This CDR3 reads CASSEASGSTYEQYF. In nucleotides, the CDR3 is TGTGCCAGCAGTGAAGCTAGCGGGTCCACCTACGAGCAGTACTTC.

This clone was detected once. The genes are TRBV28 and TRBJ2-7; D may be TRBD1 (6 bases). Trimming shortened V by 4 bases and J by 7 bases, and 14 bases separated the two germline ends. CDR3 length: 13 amino acids. The germline V gene has CDR1 MDHEN and CDR2 SYDVKM. CDR3 loop: CASSSYRVMEQYF. In DNA form, the CDR3 reads TGTGCCAGCAGTTCTTACAGGGTAATGGAGCAGTACTTC.

V and J are TRBV28 and TRBJ2-3; TRBD2 matches 9 bases. The germline gives CDR1 MDHEN, CDR2 SYDVKM. Trimming removed 6 bases from V and 6 bases from J; junction bases left unmatched: 10. The CDR3 covers 15 residues. The CDR3 DNA reads as TGTGCCAGCAGCGAGCGACTAGCGGAGGGGGATACGCAGTATTTT. It is translated as CASSERLAEGDTQYF. Supplemented by reference TRBV28 and TRBJ2-3, the full variable domain reads DVKVTQSSRYLVKRTGEKVFLECVQDMDHENMFWYRQDPGLGLRLIYFSYDVKMKEKGDIPEGYSVSREKKERFSLILESASTNQTSMYLCASSERLAEGDTQYFGPGTRLTVL.

The J gene is TRBJ2-7, the V gene TRBV2; 7 bases are a match to TRBD1. This CDR3 comprises 13 residues. The germline CDR1 and CDR2 sequences are SNHLY and FYNNEI. V was pared by 8 bases and J by 7 bases, with 11 bases of the junction left unmatched. The CDR3 reads CASGTVRDQEQYF. The CDR3 bases are TGTGCCAGCGGGACAGTAAGGGATCAGGAGCAGTACTTC.

The chain carries TRBV5-1 and TRBJ2-6; maybe TRBD2 (6 bases). The CDR3 runs to 19 residues. V lost 4 bases to trimming and J lost 0 bases, with 20 bases between them. From germline, CDR1 is SGHRS and CDR2 YFSETQ. CDR3 loop: CASSPTGLPQDSGANVLTF. For the CDR3, the DNA is TGCGCCAGCAGCCCTACGGGACTCCCGCAAGACTCTGGGGCCAACGTCCTGACTTTC. Complete variable domain (other parts from reference TRBV5-1 and TRBJ2-6): KAGVTQTPRYLIKTRGQQVTLSCSPISGHRSVSWYQQTPGQGLQFLFEYFSETQRNKGNFPGRFSGRQFSNSRSEMNVSTLELGDSALYLCASSPTGLPQDSGANVLTFGAGSRLTVL.

This clone was seen once. The chain recombines TRBV27 with TRBJ2-7; 8 bases are a match to TRBD1. The V gene's germline CDR1 is MNHEY and CDR2 SMNVEV (reference sequence). The CDR3 contains 14 residues. V was clipped by 4 bases and J by 5 bases; unmatched bases: 7. In DNA, the CDR3 is TGTGCCAGCAGTTCCTCTCCAGGGGGCAACGAGCAGTACTTC. It yields the protein CASSSSPGGNEQYF.

On this clone: The sample contains more than one DNA sequence encoding this CDR3. As DNA, the CDR3 is TGTGCCAGCAGCCCGGGGACATCCTACGAGCAGTACTTC. Translating gives CASSPGTSYEQYF. The V and J genes are TRBV7-9 and TRBJ2-7; D may be TRBD1 (6 bases). V was shortened by 5 bases and J by 1 base, with 9 bases between the two germline ends. Germline CDR1 and CDR2: SEHNR and FQNEAQ (reference sequence). This CDR3 has 13 residues.

The J gene is TRBJ2-2, the V gene TRBV28; D is uncertain. Looked up from germline, CDR1 is MDHEN and CDR2 is SYDVKM. Trimming removed 6 bases from V and 7 bases from J, with 3 bases in between. The CDR3 runs to 10 residues. The CDR3 DNA follows: TGTGCCAGCAGGGGCGGGGAGCTGTTTTTT. As protein: CASRGGELFF.